The rows below give T cell receptor beta chains drawn from one sample of a study of T cells in Graves' hyperthyroidism and ophthalmopathy. TCRdb re-called the multiplex PCR reads with MiXCR, one entry per CDR3 protein. The data contain approximately 300,000 distinct CDR3 sequences, around 20% of them singletons. Sequencing was done on a sample of blood. The source of these receptors is a man over 45 with Graves' ophthalmopathy. CDR3s include the opening cysteine and the closing phenylalanine or tryptophan. A D gene is named only where the DNA matches it firmly. Not every row has a clone size; where given, it reads once, few, many or a size class.

V gene,D gene,clone size,J gene,CDR3 DNA,CDR3 protein
TRBV24-1,TRBD2,.,TRBJ2-1,TGTGCCACCAGTGATTCTGGGACTAGCGGGATCTACAATGAGCAGTTCTTC,CATSDSGTSGIYNEQFF
TRBV6-1,TRBD2,.,TRBJ2-7,TGTGCCAGCAGTGGGCGACTTTTTGGGACTAGCGGGATGAGCTCCTACGAGCAGTACTTC,CASSGRLFGTSGMSSYEQYF
TRBV19,TRBD2,.,TRBJ2-1,TGTGCCACGTCTCTAGCGGCGCCCTACAATGAGCAGTTCTTC,CATSLAAPYNEQFF
TRBV13,TRBD2,many,TRBJ2-1,TGTGCCAGCAGCTCAACTAGCGCCTATGAGCAGTTCTTC,CASSSTSAYEQFF
TRBV3-1,TRBD1,many,TRBJ1-5,TGTGCCAGCAGCCAGCACCGGGACAGACAAAATCAGCCCCAGCATTTT,CASSQHRDRQNQPQHF
TRBV7-9,TRBD1,.,TRBJ1-5,TGTGCCAGCAGCTTAGGACAGGGCCCTCAGCCCCAGCATTTT,CASSLGQGPQPQHF
TRBV28,.,many,TRBJ2-7,TGTGCCAGCAGGAACACCGGGACGGTAAACTACGAGCAGTACTTC,CASRNTGTVNYEQYF
TRBV15,TRBD2,.,TRBJ2-3,TGTGCCACCAGCAGAGAGGGGGGACTAGCGGGTTGGACGCAGTATTTT,CATSREGGLAGWTQYF
TRBV6-2/TRBV6-3,TRBD2,few,TRBJ2-1,TGTGCCAGCAGTTATCGGCCAATGAGTAGCGGGGACCCCTGGAATGAGCAGTTCTTC,CASSYRPMSSGDPWNEQFF
TRBV5-1,TRBD1,few,TRBJ2-2,TGCGCCAGCAGCCTAGGACAGGGCTCGAACACCGGGGAGCTGTTTTTT,CASSLGQGSNTGELFF
TRBV5-1,TRBD2,.,TRBJ2-1,TGCGCCAGCAGCACAGGACTAGAGGTCAATGAGCAGTTCTTC,CASSTGLEVNEQFF
TRBV5-8,.,many,TRBJ1-4,TGTGCCAGCAGCCGGGGGTTGGATGAAAAACTGTTTTTT,CASSRGLDEKLFF
TRBV7-3,TRBD2,few,TRBJ2-1,TGTGCCAGCAGCCCGCGCGGGAGATCCTACAATGAGCAGTTCTTC,CASSPRGRSYNEQFF
TRBV18,TRBD1,many,TRBJ1-1,TGTGCCAGCTCATCTCAGGACAGGGGAGCCACGCTGAACACTGAAGCTTTCTTT,CASSSQDRGATLNTEAFF
TRBV5-1,.,many,TRBJ1-4,TGCGCCAGCAGCTTGGGGGTGGAAGAAAAACTGTTTTTT,CASSLGVEEKLFF
TRBV5-1,TRBD1,few,TRBJ1-4,TGCGCCAGCAGCTTGACAGGGGGTGGGAAACTGTTTTTT,CASSLTGGGKLFF
TRBV6-1,.,.,TRBJ2-2,TGTGCCAGCAGCCGGACTGTCAGGGAGCTGTTTTTT,CASSRTVRELFF
TRBV18,TRBD2,.,TRBJ2-1,TGTGCCAGCTCACGATCGGGACTAGCGGACTACAATGAGCAGTTCTTC,CASSRSGLADYNEQFF
TRBV4-1,.,few,TRBJ2-5,TGCGCCAGCAGCCAAGGGTCCGGACTAGATGTGAGGGGGGAGACCCAGTACTTC,CASSQGSGLDVRGETQYF
TRBV20-1,TRBD1,few,TRBJ1-1,TGCAGTGCTATCGACAGGGTGAGCCCCCAGATCACTGAAGCTTTCTTT,CSAIDRVSPQITEAFF
TRBV11-2,TRBD1,.,TRBJ2-1,TGTGCCAGCAGCCCTGGGACAGGGTTGTACAATGAGCAGTTCTTC,CASSPGTGLYNEQFF
TRBV10-3,TRBD2,few,TRBJ2-1,TGTGCCATCAGTGAGTCGCCCCGGACTAGCGGGAGGCATGAGCAGTTCTTC,CAISESPRTSGRHEQFF
TRBV5-4,TRBD1,many,TRBJ2-1,TGTGCCAGCAGCGCGGGACAGGGGACCTACAATGAGCAGTTCTTC,CASSAGQGTYNEQFF
TRBV6-1,TRBD2,many,TRBJ2-3,TGTGCCAGCAGTAAACCTAGCGGCATCACAGATACGCAGTATTTT,CASSKPSGITDTQYF
TRBV24-1,TRBD1,once,TRBJ1-5,TGTGCCACCAGTGGCCAGGGGGTAAATCAGCCCCAGCATTTT,CATSGQGVNQPQHF
TRBV10-3,.,few,TRBJ2-1,TGTGCCATCAGTGCGCAGGATGAGCAGTTCTTC,CAISAQDEQFF
TRBV7-9,TRBD1,few,TRBJ1-1,TGTGCCAGCAGCTTCGGGACAGGGGTTCATGTTTTCTTT,CASSFGTGVHVFF
TRBV6-2/TRBV6-3,.,many,TRBJ1-2,TGTGCCAGCAGTCCAATTCAGGCGGTAGGGATCTATGGCTACACCTTC,CASSPIQAVGIYGYTF
TRBV10-2,TRBD1,.,TRBJ1-1,TGCGCCAGCACAGACAGGGGGATCAACACTGAAGCTTTCTTT,CASTDRGINTEAFF
TRBV6-1,.,many,TRBJ1-1,TGTGCCAGCAGCAAACCGCCCACGACTCGTCAAGCTTTCTTT,CASSKPPTTRQAFF
TRBV7-3,.,many,TRBJ1-1,TGTGCCAGCAGCTTATCCCAGCAGGGCACTGAAGCTTTCTTT,CASSLSQQGTEAFF
TRBV29-1,.,few,TRBJ2-1,TGCAGCGTCAAATTGGGCAATGAGCAGTTCTTC,CSVKLGNEQFF
TRBV20-1,TRBD2,few,TRBJ2-1,TGCAGTGCTATCACCGGGACTAGGCTTAGCAATGAGCAGTTCTTC,CSAITGTRLSNEQFF
TRBV20-1,.,.,TRBJ1-2,TGCAGTGCTAGAGAGGGTTCCGGAGGCTACACCTTC,CSAREGSGGYTF
TRBV12-3/TRBV12-4,.,few,TRBJ1-2,TGTGCCAGCAGTAGAGCCAACGGAGGCGGCTACACCTTC,CASSRANGGGYTF
TRBV20-1,TRBD1,.,TRBJ1-5,TGCAGTGCCACTGGGACAGGGGATAGCAATCAGCCCCAGCATTTT,CSATGTGDSNQPQHF
TRBV7-8,.,many,TRBJ2-1,TGTGCCAGCACCCGGCTACCTAAGGGGGAGCAGTTCTTC,CASTRLPKGEQFF
TRBV6-1,.,many,TRBJ1-2,TGTGCCACCCGGGTCATAAATTATGGCTACACCTTC,CATRVINYGYTF
TRBV3-1,TRBD1,.,TRBJ2-2,TGTGCCAGCAGCCTTCGAGGGAGGGGACAGGGACGCACCGGGGAGCTGTTTTTT,CASSLRGRGQGRTGELFF
TRBV5-1,.,.,TRBJ1-6,TGCGCCAGCCGAAAGGACCGAAATAATTCACCCCTCCACTTT,CASRKDRNNSPLHF
TRBV6-1,.,once,TRBJ1-6,TGTGCCACCGGGTTCCCCTATAATTCACCCCTCCACTTT,CATGFPYNSPLHF
TRBV10-3,.,few,TRBJ2-2,TGTGCCATCAGTGCTGCCAGGGATCACACCGGGGAGCTGTTTTTT,CAISAARDHTGELFF
TRBV20-1,TRBD1,few,TRBJ2-2,TGCAGTGCTACGGGTGACAGGGCTGGCACCGGGGAGCTGTTTTTT,CSATGDRAGTGELFF
TRBV5-1,.,.,TRBJ2-2,TGCGCCAGCAGCTTGAGTCCGAGCACCGGGGAGCTGTTTTTT,CASSLSPSTGELFF
TRBV7-2,TRBD1,.,TRBJ2-2,TGTGCCAGCAGCTTAGTGACAGGGGTTTTTACCGGGGAGCTGTTTTTT,CASSLVTGVFTGELFF
TRBV18,TRBD1,.,TRBJ1-1,TGTGCCAGCTCACCGCTCAAACAGGGGGCGAACACTGAAGCTTTCTTT,CASSPLKQGANTEAFF
TRBV11-2,TRBD2,.,TRBJ2-7,TGTGCCAGCAGCTTAGTGGCAGGGTCTAGCGGGACCTACGAGCAGTGCTTC,CASSLVAGSSGTYEQCF
TRBV11-2,TRBD2,.,TRBJ2-1,TGTGCCAGCAGCTTATCGGGACTAGCGGGAGGAGACCCCTACAATGAGCAGTTCTTC,CASSLSGLAGGDPYNEQFF
TRBV24-1,.,many,TRBJ2-5,TGTGCCACCAGTGACCCCGACAGGTTCCAAGAGACCCAGTACTTC,CATSDPDRFQETQYF
TRBV19,.,.,TRBJ2-3,TGTGCCAGTAATTGGAAGCATAGCACAGATACGCAGTATTTT,CASNWKHSTDTQYF
TRBV5-1,TRBD1,few,TRBJ2-7,TGCGCCAGCAGCTTGGACAGGGGAAGCGAGCAGTACTTC,CASSLDRGSEQYF
TRBV6-1,.,.,TRBJ1-3,TGTGCCAGCAGAGACGGCCGAAACACCATATATTTT,CASRDGRNTIYF
TRBV4-1,.,few,TRBJ1-5,TGCGCCAGCAGCCAAGATTTGCCGGGTACTCAGCCCCAGCATTTT,CASSQDLPGTQPQHF
TRBV20-1,TRBD2,many,TRBJ2-5,TGCAGTGCTAGAGTAGCGGGACAAGAGACCCAGTACTTC,CSARVAGQETQYF
TRBV12-3/TRBV12-4,.,.,TRBJ1-6,TGTGCCAGCAGTTCAAGCGTGGGATATAATTCACCCCTCCACTTT,CASSSSVGYNSPLHF
TRBV19,.,few,TRBJ1-2,TGTGCCAGTAGTGCGGTGGAAGGGTATGGCTACACCTTC,CASSAVEGYGYTF
TRBV6-5,TRBD1,few,TRBJ2-7,TGTGCCAGCAGTTACTCGAAGGGACAGGGAAGCGACGAGCAGTACTTC,CASSYSKGQGSDEQYF
TRBV5-1,.,many,TRBJ2-3,TGCGCCAGCAGCTTGGGGCGACTAAGCACAGATACGCAGTATTTT,CASSLGRLSTDTQYF
TRBV6-1,TRBD1,few,TRBJ2-7,TGTGCCAGCAGTATCCAAGGACAGGGAACCGAGCAGTACTTC,CASSIQGQGTEQYF